This record concerns one T cell receptor (beta chain) sequence. Its target is not known. This may arise from a read error, as a much more abundant clone is one base away. This specimen comes from a study of CD8+CD57+ T cells in acquired aplastic anemia. Study-wide background: Roughly 3 ug was the average amount of DNA from sorted CD4+ and CD8+ cells. Researchers reported that healthy donors averaged roughly 11 million reads for CD4+ cells.

Profiling of TCR beta VDJ combinations and CDR3 sequences used genomic DNA as template. TCRdb called the reads again in MiXCR, with one record for every CDR3 protein. The sample shows about 210,000 distinct CDR3 sequences, 30% to 40% of them seen only once. General study results and limits: Between patients and controls, twenty-nine CD8+ CDR3 sequences were found in common. Patients and healthy controls showed no significant CD8+ Simpson's diversity difference.

There are 15 residues in the CDR3. Germline V CDR1 and CDR2: SGHAT, FQNNGV. The V gene is TRBV11-2, the J gene TRBJ2-3; TRBD2 matches 11 bases. Sequencing was performed on sorted CD4+, CD8+, or CD8+CD57+ T cells (not recorded which) from PBMCs. The sequence came from a human donor in good health, serving as a control. CDR3 in amino acids: CANSLRSGGEDTQYF. CDR3 in DNA: TGTGCCAACAGCTTACGTAGCGGGGGGGAGGATACGCAGTATTTT. Complete variable domain (other parts from reference TRBV11-2 and TRBJ2-3): EAGVAQSPRYKIIEKRQSVAFWCNPISGHATLYWYQQILGQGPKLLIQFQNNGVVDDSQLPKDRFSAERLKGVDSTLKIQPAKLEDSAVYLCANSLRSGGEDTQYFGPGTRLTVL.